These 11 T cell receptor beta chains came from one sample sequenced in a study of T cells in Graves' hyperthyroidism and ophthalmopathy. RNA transcripts provided the source from which TCR beta CDR3 regions were amplified. Carried out on the TCR CDR3, a first-round RT-PCR used the HTBI primer set. In TCRdb, the multiplex PCR reads were re-called with MiXCR into one record per CDR3 protein. The sample consists of 300,000 to 400,000 distinct CDR3 sequences, less than 15% of them appearing once. The sample consisted of blood. Receptors were obtained from a woman under 30 with Graves' hyperthyroidism.

This clonotype has a count of ten or more. The CDR3 spells CASSSTGYSNQPQHF. In nucleotides, the CDR3 is TGTGCCAGCAGCTCAACGGGATATAGCAATCAGCCCCAGCATTTT. This chain joins TRBV6-2 or TRBV6-3 and TRBJ1-5; no clear D gene. The CDR3 contains 15 residues. Germline V CDR1 and CDR2: MNHEY, SVGEGT. The ends were cut back, 6 bases at V and 0 bases at J, with 12 bases in the middle.

This clonotype was seen ten or more times. The CDR3 reads CASWKGQGDGYEQYF. In DNA, the CDR3 is TGTGCCAGCTGGAAAGGACAGGGGGACGGGTACGAGCAGTACTTC. The chain combines TRBV2 with TRBJ2-7, with 10 bases aligning to TRBD1. V was pared by 8 bases and J by 4 bases, with 11 bases of the junction left unmatched. There are 15 residues in the CDR3. CDR1 SNHLY and CDR2 FYNNEI come from the germline V gene.

This clonotype was counted ten times or more. The chain employs TRBV11-2 and TRBJ2-5; D remains unclear. V was pared by 2 bases and J by 5 bases, with 12 bases between. The length of the CDR3 is 14 residues. CDR1 and CDR2 (germline): SGHAT, FQNNGV. DNA for the CDR3: TGTGCCAGCAGCTTACTTGGGGTAACGGAGACCCAGTACTTC. Encoded protein: CASSLLGVTETQYF.

There are many counts of this clonotype. This chain connects TRBV11-3 to TRBJ1-1, with 7 bases that match TRBD1. The V gene's germline CDR1 is SGHNT and CDR2 YENEEA. The V gene end was trimmed by 5 bases and the J gene end by 3 bases; junction bases not matched to a gene: 9. The CDR3 length is 15 residues. The CDR3 loop reads CASSLNRDRHTEAFF. The CDR3 DNA sequence: TGTGCCAGCAGCCTAAACCGGGACAGACACACTGAAGCTTTCTTT. The complete variable domain, with remaining parts taken from reference TRBV11-3 and TRBJ1-1, reads EAGVVQSPRYKIIEKKQPVAFWCNPISGHNTLYWYLQNLGQGPELLIRYENEEAVDDSQLPKDRFSAERLKGVDSTLKIQPAELGDSAVYLCASSLNRDRHTEAFFGQGTRLTVV.

This clonotype occurred a few times. This chain connects TRBV28 to TRBJ2-2; D possibly corresponds to TRBD1 (6 bases). From germline, CDR1 is MDHEN and CDR2 SYDVKM. Trimming took off 4 bases at V and 2 bases at J, with 14 bases between the two ends. This CDR3 is built from 16 residues. For the CDR3, the DNA is TGTGCCAGCAGTTCCTGGGGGACACGTAACACCGGGGAGCTGTTTTTT. It translates to CASSSWGTRNTGELFF.

This clonotype was seen only a few times. The V and J genes are TRBV20-1 and TRBJ1-2; D is perhaps TRBD1 (5 bases). The CDR3 spans 13 residues. The germline CDR1 and CDR2 sequences are DFQATT and SNEGSKA (reference sequence). V was trimmed by 6 bases and J by 8 bases, leaving 19 bases between them. DNA for the CDR3: TGCAGTGCGCCGACAGATTCAAGTAGAGGCTACACCTTC. As protein: CSAPTDSSRGYTF.

This clonotype was found many times. The chain couples TRBV5-1 to TRBJ2-7; D perhaps matches TRBD1 (6 bases). The V gene's germline CDR1 is SGHRS and CDR2 YFSETQ. The CDR3 has 14 residues. V was trimmed by 3 bases and J by 2 bases, leaving 12 bases between them. CDR3 region: CASSWTVSTYEQYF. CDR3 coding DNA: TGCGCCAGCAGCTGGACAGTTTCGACCTACGAGCAGTACTTC.

This clonotype was detected ten times or more. The chain carries TRBV28 and TRBJ2-3; 10 bases align to TRBD1. Germline assignment: CDR1 MDHEN and CDR2 SYDVKM. Trimming at V came to 5 bases and at J to 2 bases, leaving 10 bases not matched to a gene. This CDR3 comprises 17 residues. Here the CDR3 DNA reads TGTGCCAGCAGTCAACCCCCGGGACAGGGGAACACAGATACGCAGTATTTT. Its protein product is CASSQPPGQGNTDTQYF.

This clonotype was counted a few times. The V call is TRBV15, the J call TRBJ2-4, with D perhaps given as TRBD1 or TRBD2 (5 bases each). V was pared by 0 bases and J by 0 bases, with 6 bases between. Looked up from germline, CDR1 is LNHNV and CDR2 is YYDKDF (reference sequence). The CDR3 runs to 15 residues. In DNA form, the CDR3 reads TGTGCCACCAGCAGAGAGGGGGTAGCCAAAAACATTCAGTACTTC. It yields the protein CATSREGVAKNIQYF.

The rearrangement uses TRBV29-1 and TRBJ2-5; 12 bases fit TRBD2. J was trimmed by 5 bases and V by 2 bases; bases with no gene match: 12. The CDR3 runs 17 residues. Germline V lookup: CDR1 SQVTM, CDR2 ANQGSEA. In DNA form, the CDR3 reads TGCAGCGTTGAAACCGCACTTCCGACTAGCGGGAGTGAGACCCAGTACTTC. It translates to CSVETALPTSGSETQYF.

In this sample, this clonotype turned up many times. The chain has TRBV12-3 or TRBV12-4 and TRBJ2-7; weak D call: TRBD2 (6 bases). Trimming took off 2 bases at V and 6 bases at J, with 14 bases between the two ends. This CDR3 spans 14 amino acids. CDR3 DNA sequence: TGTGCCAGCAGTTTAAGGTCGGGGGATCCCGAGCAGTACTTC. It yields the protein CASSLRSGDPEQYF.